This TCR beta chain was identified in a study of regulatory T cells in long-lasting Graves disease. Germline V lookup: CDR1 MNHEY, CDR2 SMNVEV (reference sequence). V was clipped by 6 bases and J by 8 bases; unmatched bases: 7. The CDR3 consists of 13 residues. Overall study results and limits: Persistent Graves' patients showed reduced TCR diversity versus newly diagnosed patients. Favored usage of TRBV28, TRBJ1-2 and TRBJ2-5 was recorded in persistent disease. Blood alone, not thyroid tissue, was studied.

Sequencing libraries for TCR beta were prepared with iRepertoire HTBI primers and Arm-PCR of CDR3 regions. Original data processing: Taken together, the samples had roughly 56 TRBV and roughly 14 TRBJ segments identified. TCRdb ran MiXCR on the multiplex PCR reads and lists one entry per CDR3 protein. It is TCRdb's table, rather than the study itself, that gives the V and J calls and clone size. The sample yields around 500,000 distinct CDR3 sequences, roughly 20% seen once. Time point of the sample: persistent/refractory GD, antithyroid drugs over 5 years with positive TRAb. RNA isolated from PBMCs was used to make the TCR library. This clonotype was counted many times. Antigen unknown.

V is TRBV27 and J is TRBJ1-1; 9 bases agree with TRBD1. The receptor was isolated from a female donor with Graves disease. Sequencing used peripheral blood mononuclear cells (PBMCs), obtained when the disease was refractory, from a patient treated with antithyroid drugs. In DNA, the CDR3 is TGTGCCAGCAGACCGGGACAGGGTCGGGAAGCTTTCTTT. It encodes CASRPGQGREAFF.